Shown below are 25 T cell receptor beta chains from a single sample sequenced in a study of T cell responses to AZD1222 COVID-19 vaccine. The table came from immunoSEQ multiplex PCR; TCRdb's copy has only in-frame clones and leaves some out. The sample has about 120,000 clones, 87% seen once; the top ten hold 8.5% to 12%. The sample here was peripheral blood, taken on day 0 of AZD1222 vaccination. These receptors came from an adult in good health.

The V gene is TRBV15, the J gene TRBJ1-5; 7 bases match TRBD1. CDR1 is LNHNV and CDR2 is YYDKDF in the germline V gene (reference sequence). The CDR3 has 18 residues. V shed 0 bases and J 0 bases; nucleotides not matched to a gene: 8. The CDR3 loop is CATSRDWGQTLSNQPQHF. The CDR3 region has the DNA TGTGCCACCAGCAGAGATTGGGGACAGACCCTTAGCAATCAGCCCCAGCATTTT.

This CDR3 is CASSFSSGVYYEQYF. CDR3 coding DNA: TGTGCCAGCAGCTTTTCTAGCGGAGTTTACTACGAGCAGTACTTC. The chain recombines TRBV7-2 with TRBJ2-7, with 7 bases identical to TRBD2. The CDR3 contains 15 residues. The junction had 8 bases not matched to a gene; V was cut back by 3 bases and J by 3 bases. Germline loops: CDR1 SGHTA, CDR2 FQGNSA.

The V gene is TRBV7-3, the J gene TRBJ2-3, with D unclear. Germline V gives CDR1 SGHTA, CDR2 FQGTGA. The V end was cut by 5 bases, the J end by 5 bases, with 11 bases between. This CDR3 region has 13 residues. CDR3 loop: CASSPGPLDTQYF. The CDR3 coding sequence is TGTGCCAGCAGCCCCGGCCCTTTAGATACGCAGTATTTT.

The rearrangement joins TRBV5-4 to TRBJ1-1; 9 bases agree with TRBD1. CDR1 SGHNT and CDR2 YYREEE come from the germline V gene (reference sequence). V lost 2 bases to trimming and J lost 3 bases; unmatched junction nucleotides: 5. CDR3 length equals 15 residues. CDR3 residues: CASSFLQGAHTEAFF. Written as DNA, the CDR3 is TGTGCCAGCAGCTTCCTACAGGGGGCCCACACTGAAGCTTTCTTT. Combining the CDR3 with reference TRBV5-4 and TRBJ1-1 gives the whole variable domain ETGVTQSPTHLIKTRGQQVTLRCSSQSGHNTVSWYQQALGQGPQFIFQYYREEENGRGNFPPRFSGLQFPNYSSELNVNALELDDSALYLCASSFLQGAHTEAFFGQGTRLTVV.

The rearrangement uses TRBV28 and TRBJ1-5, with TRBD1 as a possible D gene (5 bases). Looked up from germline, CDR1 is MDHEN and CDR2 is SYDVKM. The CDR3 sequence is 14 residues long. V was pared by 5 bases and J by 5 bases, with 13 bases between. The CDR3 coding sequence is TGTGCCAGCAGTCTCATACAGGTATATCAGCCCCAGCATTTT. Amino acid sequence: CASSLIQVYQPQHF.

This clone was counted a single time. The chain carries TRBV6-5 and TRBJ1-4, with D uncertain. V was pared by 6 bases and J by 5 bases, with 4 bases between. Germline loops: CDR1 MNHEY, CDR2 SVGAGI. CDR3 length equals 11 residues. The CDR3 spells CASSKNEKLFF. CDR3 nucleotides: TGTGCCAGCAGCAAAAATGAAAAACTGTTTTTT.

V gene TRBV2 combines with J gene TRBJ1-5, with D perhaps matching TRBD1 (5 bases). The CDR3 is 14 residues long. V lost 5 bases and J lost 0, with 8 bases in between. Germline assignment: CDR1 SNHLY and CDR2 FYNNEI. CDR3 residues: CASSSRDSNQPQHF. The CDR3 DNA sequence: TGTGCCAGCAGTAGCAGGGATAGCAATCAGCCCCAGCATTTT.

This sequence joins TRBV29-1 and TRBJ2-1; 7 nucleotides line up with TRBD2. Germline CDR1 reads SQVTM; CDR2 reads ANQGSEA. The length of the CDR3 is 13 residues. Trimming removed 3 bases from V and 8 bases from J; junction bases left unmatched: 7. The CDR3 is CSVDVGGSDEQFF. The DNA for the CDR3 is TGCAGCGTTGATGTCGGCGGGAGCGATGAGCAGTTCTTC.

The V and J genes are TRBV5-1 and TRBJ2-3; the match to TRBD2 covers 7 bases. The germline V gene has CDR1 SGHRS and CDR2 YFSETQ. The CDR3 loop spans 15 amino acids. The junction had 3 bases not matched to a gene; V was cut back by 0 bases and J by 2 bases. The CDR3: CASSLAAGPTDTQYF. CDR3 sequence (DNA): TGCGCCAGCAGCTTGGCAGCGGGGCCCACAGATACGCAGTATTTT.

V and J are TRBV27 and TRBJ2-7, with 10 positions matching TRBD2. V shed 3 bases, J shed 7 bases, and the junction held 9 bases outside the gene matches. CDR3 length: 15 residues. Per germline, CDR1 MNHEY and CDR2 SMNVEV (reference sequence). For the CDR3, the DNA is TGTGCCAGCAGTTTGGCTAGCGGGGGTCTCGGTGAGCAGTACTTC. This sequence encodes CASSLASGGLGEQYF.

The gene calls are TRBV2 and TRBJ1-1; the match to TRBD1 covers 7 bases. The V gene end was trimmed by 7 bases and the J gene end by 3 bases; junction bases not matched to a gene: 5. This CDR3 region has 13 residues. Germline CDR1 is SNHLY and CDR2 is FYNNEI. In DNA form, the CDR3 reads TGTGCCAGCACCCCACAGGGGCACACTGAAGCTTTCTTT. It is translated as CASTPQGHTEAFF.

This sequence joins TRBV7-2 and TRBJ1-4; D possibly corresponds to TRBD1 (5 bases). Per germline, CDR1 SGHTA and CDR2 FQGNSA. The V end lost 7 bases, the J end lost 0 bases, and 15 bases lay between the germline ends. The CDR3 sequence is 16 residues long. CDR3 in DNA: TGTGCCAGCAAGTCGGGGCAGACTGCAACTAATGAAAAACTGTTTTTT. Translating gives CASKSGQTATNEKLFF.

The J gene is TRBJ2-7, the V gene TRBV7-2; 8 bases agree with TRBD2. There are 15 residues in the CDR3. Germline CDR1 reads SGHTA; CDR2 reads FQGNSA. Germline trimming cut 0 bases from V and 3 bases from J; bases unmatched to any gene: 4. In DNA, the CDR3 is TGTGCCAGCAGCTTAGCATCGGGGGGGAACTACGAGCAGTACTTC. It is translated as CASSLASGGNYEQYF. Supplemented by reference TRBV7-2 and TRBJ2-7, the full variable domain reads GAGVSQSPSNKVTEKGKDVELRCDPISGHTALYWYRQSLGQGLEFLIYFQGNSAPDKSGLPSDRFSAERTGGSVSTLTIQRTQQEDSAVYLCASSLASGGNYEQYFGPGTRLTVT.

This clone was seen just once. The chain uses TRBV7-2 and TRBJ1-2, with 7 nucleotides matching TRBD1. The CDR3 has 13 amino acids. The junction had 2 bases not matched to a gene; V was cut back by 5 bases and J by 2 bases. Germline V lookup: CDR1 SGHTA, CDR2 FQGNSA. The CDR3 region is CASSTGQNYGYTF. The CDR3 coding sequence is TGTGCCAGCAGCACGGGACAGAACTATGGCTACACCTTC.

The gene calls are TRBV19 and TRBJ1-2; 7 nucleotides match TRBD1. Losses at the gene ends were 9 bases for V and 4 bases for J; bases not matched to a gene: 5. This CDR3 has 12 residues. In germline, CDR1 is LNHDA, CDR2 SQIVND (reference sequence). CDR3 sequence: CASRTGFYGYTF. CDR3 coding DNA: TGTGCCAGCCGGACAGGTTTCTATGGCTACACCTTC. The variable domain in full, with the rest retrieved from reference TRBV19 and TRBJ1-2, is DGGITQSPKYLFRKEGQNVTLSCEQNLNHDAMYWYRQDPGQGLRLIYYSQIVNDFQKGDIAEGYSVSREKKESFPLTVTSAQKNPTAFYLCASRTGFYGYTFGSGTRLTVV.

This chain links TRBV7-2 with TRBJ2-1; 10 nucleotides align to TRBD2. The CDR3 runs 15 residues. V lost 2 bases, J lost 15 bases, and 13 bases stayed unmatched. Germline CDR1 is SGHTA and CDR2 is FQGNSA. CDR3 protein: CASSLRSGRGTAPFF. The CDR3 coding sequence is TGTGCCAGCAGCTTAAGGAGCGGGAGGGGCACTGCCCCGTTCTTC.

The rearrangement uses TRBV24-1 and TRBJ1-2; D gene unclear. CDR3 length: 14 amino acids. The ends were cut back, 0 bases at V and 1 base at J, with 5 bases in the middle. Germline values: CDR1 KGHDR, CDR2 SFDVKD. The CDR3 DNA reads TGTGCCACCAGTGATTTGGCAGTTAACTATGGCTACACCTTC. Translation gives CATSDLAVNYGYTF.

This clone has ten or more counts. The chain combines TRBV4-2 with TRBJ2-7, with TRBD2 identical over 9 bases. The CDR3 length is 19 residues. The V and J ends lost 1 base and 6 bases, in that order; junction bases with no gene match: 19. The V gene's germline CDR1 is LGHNA and CDR2 YNFKEQ. In DNA, the CDR3 is TGTGCCAGCAGCCAAGCTTCCGCTAGCGGGAACCTAGATTCACGCGAGCAGTACTTC. Its protein is CASSQASASGNLDSREQYF.

This chain links TRBV28 with TRBJ2-2; D call uncertain. This CDR3 is built from 14 residues. Per germline, CDR1 MDHEN and CDR2 SYDVKM. The V end lost 6 bases, the J end lost 7 bases, and 15 bases lay between the germline ends. The CDR3 DNA reads as TGTGCCAGCAGCCTGGACGAGCTGGTCGGGGAGCTGTTTTTT. It encodes CASSLDELVGELFF.

The V and J genes are TRBV28 and TRBJ2-7, with D possibly matching TRBD2 (6 bases). The CDR3 sequence is 14 residues long. V was shortened by 5 bases and J by 7 bases, with 18 bases between the two germline ends. The germline V gene has CDR1 MDHEN and CDR2 SYDVKM. CDR3 DNA sequence: TGTGCCAGCAGTCCCTTAGCGGTGCCTGGAGAGCAGTACTTC. Amino acids: CASSPLAVPGEQYF.

The rearrangement uses TRBV30 and TRBJ1-3; D is uncertain. Germline V gives CDR1 GTSNPN, CDR2 SVGIG (reference sequence). This CDR3 has 13 residues. V was pared by 5 bases and J by 4 bases, with 12 bases between. For the CDR3, the DNA is TGTGCCTGGTTTCCGGGGTCAGGAAACACCATATATTTT. Protein: CAWFPGSGNTIYF.

Note on this clone: The junction shows a germline mismatch at one end, possibly a read error. The identical CDR3 is also encoded by other nucleotide sequences in the sample. J is TRBJ2-3 and V is TRBV6-5; no definite D call. Germline loops: CDR1 MNHEY, CDR2 SVGAGI. CDR3 length: 15 residues. CDR3 coding DNA: TGTGCCAGCAGTTACTACGGCCCAAGAGTGGATACACAGTATTTT. Translated, it gives CASSYYGPRVDTQYF.

The chain employs TRBV6-2 or TRBV6-3 and TRBJ2-1; D might be TRBD2 (6 bases). V lost 5 bases and J lost 0, with 11 bases in between. CDR1 is MNHEY, CDR2 SVGEGT, per germline. This CDR3 comprises 15 residues. The chain's CDR3 is CASSRSGSSYNEQFF. The CDR3 bases are TGTGCCAGCAGTCGTAGCGGAAGCTCCTACAATGAGCAGTTCTTC.

The chain is built from TRBV15 and TRBJ1-2, with 7 bases lining up with TRBD1. This CDR3 has 13 amino acids. Losses at the gene ends were 5 bases for V and 8 bases for J; bases not matched to a gene: 8. Germline CDR1 is LNHNV and CDR2 is YYDKDF (reference sequence). CDR3 residues: CATSARTGQGYTF. The CDR3 DNA sequence: TGTGCCACCAGCGCCCGGACAGGTCAAGGCTACACCTTC.

The rearrangement joins TRBV5-5 to TRBJ2-3; TRBD2 is a possible D gene (6 bases). The germline CDR1 and CDR2 sequences are SGHKS and YYEKEE (reference sequence). The CDR3 extends over 14 amino acids. V lost 0 bases and J 6 bases, leaving 11 bases between the germline ends. CDR3 coding DNA: TGTGCCAGCAGCTTGGCCGCGGGAAGGGATACGCAGTATTTT. It encodes CASSLAAGRDTQYF.